This T cell receptor (beta chain) derives from a study of molecular identifiers for immune sequencing clone quantification. MiXCR, applied by TCRdb to the PCR reads, yields one record per CDR3 protein. The sample holds 350,000 or so distinct CDR3 sequences, about 21% seen once. Study-level findings and limits: Reportedly, one cell's Jurkat TCR RNA was detected within 1,100,000 naive CD8 cells.

The CDR3 has 12 residues. With 2 bases removed from V and 6 bases from J, the gap between germline ends came to 5 bases. CDR1 is SEHNR, CDR2 FQNEAQ, per germline (reference sequence). The authors gated naive CD8 T cells as CD8+CD4-CCR7+CD45RA+ for sorting. This clonotype turned up a few times. Its antigen is unidentified. Sequenced material: naive CD8+ T cells from blood, with Jurkat cell RNA spiked in. Stated subset: FACS-sorted CD8+CD4-CCR7+CD45RA+ naive T cells. V usage is TRBV7-9 and J usage is TRBJ1-5, with D perhaps TRBD1 (5 bases). The receptor was isolated from a human donor in good health. Some libraries in this study had Jurkat cell RNA spiked in. CDR3 protein: CASSLQGQPQHF. CDR3 nucleotides: TGTGCCAGCAGCTTACAGGGTCAGCCCCAGCATTTT.